The 28 T cell receptor beta chains below were found in one sample sequenced in a study of T cells after yellow fever vaccination. TCRdb used MiXCR to reprocess the 5' RACE reads, holding one entry per CDR3 protein. The top ten clones hold approximately 18% of a sample with some 240,000 distinct CDR3 sequences, about 3.5% of them seen once. The sequencing used PBMCs, collected 15 days after the yellow fever booster vaccination. The source is a young man who received the YFV17D yellow fever vaccine.

This clonotype was counted at least ten times. V and J are TRBV12-3 or TRBV12-4 and TRBJ2-2, with 8 nucleotides matching TRBD1. CDR3 length equals 14 residues. V lost 6 bases to trimming and J lost 6 bases; unmatched junction nucleotides: 6. The CDR3 DNA is TGTGCCAGCAGAAGGACAGGGTTTGCCGGGGAGCTGTTTTTT. Amino acids: CASRRTGFAGELFF.

This clonotype was seen ten or more times. The chain carries TRBV7-9 and TRBJ2-5; D ambiguous. Germline lookup yields CDR1 SEHNR and CDR2 FQNEAQ (reference sequence). This CDR3 region has 14 residues. V was pared by 0 bases and J by 5 bases, with 10 bases between. CDR3 protein: CASSLALVAETQYF. DNA of the CDR3: TGTGCCAGCAGCTTAGCGCTGGTCGCCGAGACCCAGTACTTC. The complete variable domain, with remaining parts taken from reference TRBV7-9 and TRBJ2-5, reads DTGVSQNPRHKITKRGQNVTFRCDPISEHNRLYWYRQTLGQGPEFLTYFQNEAQLEKSRLLSDRFSAERPKGSFSTLEIQRTEQGDSAMYLCASSLALVAETQYFGPGTRLLVL.

This clonotype was counted at least ten times. The V call is TRBV19, the J call TRBJ1-2; D not resolved. Per the germline V gene, CDR1 is LNHDA and CDR2 is SQIVND (reference sequence). This CDR3 comprises 14 residues. V dropped 5 bases and J dropped 3 bases, with 13 bases sitting between them. The CDR3 DNA sequence: TGTGCCAGTAGTCCCGATCAACCTGACTATGGCTACACCTTC. This translates into CASSPDQPDYGYTF.

This clonotype has ten or more counts. The chain uses TRBV6-2 or TRBV6-3 and TRBJ1-1; 7 bases match TRBD1. In germline, CDR1 is MNHEY, CDR2 SVGEGT. J gave up 0 bases and V 2 bases, and 3 bases lay outside the gene matches. This CDR3 has 15 amino acids. The CDR3 nucleotides read TGTGCCAGCAGTTACCGGGGGACAGTGAACACTGAAGCTTTCTTT. As protein: CASSYRGTVNTEAFF.

This clonotype was counted many times. The genes are TRBV12-3 or TRBV12-4 and TRBJ1-2; tentatively, D is TRBD1 (5 bases). Trimming took 4 bases from V and 7 from J, leaving 7 bases between them. This CDR3 is built from 11 residues. The CDR3 DNA reads TGTGCCAGCAGTTCAGGGAGTGGCTACACCTTC. Translating gives CASSSGSGYTF.

The sample holds many counts of this clonotype. This sequence joins TRBV5-1 and TRBJ1-1; no clear D. Germline values: CDR1 SGHRS, CDR2 YFSETQ. The CDR3 spans 14 residues. Trimming removed 4 bases at V and 3 bases at J, with 13 bases between. The CDR3 spells CASSLRRADTEAFF. The CDR3 coding sequence is TGCGCCAGCAGCCTCCGGAGGGCGGACACTGAAGCTTTCTTT.

The sample holds many counts of this clonotype. The chain links TRBV24-1 to TRBJ2-5; TRBD2 matches at 14 bases. This CDR3 comprises 16 residues. CDR1 and CDR2 (germline): KGHDR, SFDVKD. V was pared by 10 bases and J by 4 bases, with 10 bases of the junction left unmatched. Here the CDR3 reads CATSDGTSGGRETQYF. CDR3 coding DNA: TGTGCCACTTCGGATGGGACTAGCGGGGGAAGAGAGACCCAGTACTTC.

This clonotype was recorded at least ten times. V is TRBV15 and J is TRBJ2-7; no clear D gene. V was pared by 5 bases and J by 5 bases, with 10 bases between. This CDR3 region has 12 residues. The germline V gene has CDR1 LNHNV and CDR2 YYDKDF (reference sequence). The CDR3 nucleotides are TGTGCCACCAGCCGACGACGGGACGAGCAGTACTTC. Translation gives CATSRRRDEQYF.

This clonotype was counted many times. The chain employs TRBV7-2 and TRBJ2-5; the match to TRBD2 covers 10 bases. Trimming at V came to 3 bases and at J to 10 bases, leaving 11 bases not matched to a gene. Germline-derived CDR1 and CDR2 are SGHTA and FQGNSA. This CDR3 spans 15 amino acids. CDR3 in DNA: TGTGCCAGCAGCTTTCAAGCGGGGGGGAAGTATTGCCAGTACTTC. Encoded protein: CASSFQAGGKYCQYF.

This clonotype was picked up many times. This chain joins TRBV10-3 and TRBJ1-2; 8 nucleotides line up with TRBD1. Germline CDR1 ENHRY, CDR2 SYGVKD. V lost 7 bases, J lost 8 bases, and 6 bases stayed unmatched. The CDR3 covers 12 residues. The CDR3 sequence is CAITGQGYGYTF. The CDR3, as DNA: TGTGCCATCACTGGACAGGGTTACGGCTACACCTTC.

Concerning this clonotype: This may stem from a read error, because a much larger clone lies one nucleotide away. The V and J genes are TRBV12-3 or TRBV12-4 and TRBJ2-3, with TRBD1 identical over 7 bases. This CDR3 has 14 residues. J was trimmed by 5 bases and V by 3 bases; bases with no gene match: 5. The CDR3 reads CASSLTGIRDTQYF. The CDR3 bases are TGTGCCAGCAGTTTGACAGGGATAAGAGATACGCAGTATTTT.

This clonotype was observed many times. The chain carries TRBV20-1 and TRBJ2-6, with unresolved D. The CDR3 loop spans 15 amino acids. In germline, CDR1 is DFQATT, CDR2 SNEGSKA (reference sequence). V dropped 4 bases and J dropped 0 bases, with 10 bases sitting between them. The CDR3 coding sequence is TGCAGTGCTACCCCCCAGAGCTCTGGGGCCAACGTCCTGACTTTC. This codes for CSATPQSSGANVLTF.

This clonotype was seen at least ten times. The chain links TRBV12-3 or TRBV12-4 to TRBJ2-5, with TRBD1 matching over 8 bases. J gave up 5 bases and V 6 bases, and 5 bases lay outside the gene matches. The CDR3 consists of 13 residues. This CDR3 reads CASRTGEEETQYF. The CDR3 DNA sequence: TGTGCCAGCAGGACAGGGGAGGAGGAGACCCAGTACTTC.

There are many counts of this clonotype. This rearrangement joins TRBV20-1 to TRBJ1-2; D gene ambiguous. The V gene's germline CDR1 is DFQATT and CDR2 SNEGSKA (reference sequence). V shed 3 bases and J shed 8 bases, with 13 bases lying between them. This CDR3 region has 12 residues. The CDR3 loop reads CSASRQAPGYTF. CDR3 nucleotide sequence: TGCAGTGCTAGTCGGCAGGCTCCCGGCTACACCTTC.

This clonotype has at least ten counts. V usage is TRBV28 and J usage is TRBJ2-2; perhaps D is TRBD1 or TRBD2 (5 bases each). Trimming stripped 5 bases from V and 6 bases from J, with 13 bases between. CDR3 length equals 14 residues. CDR1 and CDR2 (germline): MDHEN, SYDVKM. Here the CDR3 reads CASSPPGHAGELFF. The CDR3, as DNA: TGTGCCAGCAGTCCACCGGGGCATGCCGGGGAGCTGTTTTTT.

This clonotype has a count of ten or more. The chain has TRBV29-1 and TRBJ2-3; weak D call: TRBD1 (7 bases). CDR3 length: 16 residues. The germline V gene encodes CDR1 SQVTM and CDR2 ANQGSEA. Trimming shortened V by 4 bases and J by 3 bases, and 20 bases separated the two germline ends. The DNA of the CDR3 is TGCAGCGTTGGTGGAGGGGGCCCTTCTCGTACAGATACGCAGTATTTT. Amino acids: CSVGGGGPSRTDTQYF.

The chain uses TRBV4-1 and TRBJ2-6; the match to TRBD1 covers 7 bases. The CDR3 sequence is 16 residues long. Germline lookup yields CDR1 MGHRA and CDR2 YSYEKL. The V and J ends lost 0 bases and 4 bases, in that order; junction bases with no gene match: 3. The CDR3 coding sequence is TGCGCCAGCAGCCAAGAAGGGGGCGTAGGGGCCAACGTCCTGACTTTC. It specifies CASSQEGGVGANVLTF.

This clonotype was found many times. This chain connects TRBV20-1 to TRBJ2-5; TRBD2 agrees at 16 bases. The CDR3 is made up of 18 amino acids. Germline CDR1 is DFQATT and CDR2 is SNEGSKA (reference sequence). V shed 2 bases, J shed 5 bases, and the junction held 11 bases outside the gene matches. For the CDR3, the DNA is TGCAGTGCTAGACGACGCGGGACTAGCGGGGGGGCCTTGGAGACCCAGTACTTC. Residues: CSARRRGTSGGALETQYF.

This clonotype has at least ten counts. The V and J genes are TRBV7-2 and TRBJ1-4; weak D call: TRBD1 (5 bases). This CDR3 comprises 13 residues. Germline V gives CDR1 SGHTA, CDR2 FQGNSA. V was trimmed by 4 bases and J by 7 bases, leaving 10 bases between them. The DNA for the CDR3 is TGTGCCAGCAGCTCCGAGGGGTTTGAAAAACTGTTTTTT. Residues: CASSSEGFEKLFF.

The sample holds many counts of this clonotype. The V call is TRBV7-9, the J call TRBJ2-4; D is ambiguous. Germline V gene lookup returns CDR1 SEHNR and CDR2 FQNEAQ (reference sequence). With 0 bases removed from V and 1 base from J, the gap between germline ends came to 16 bases. CDR3 size: 18 residues. The CDR3 nucleotides read TGTGCCAGCAGCTTAGCCACCGGTACCCCCTTTGCCAAAAACATTCAGTACTTC. Its translation is CASSLATGTPFAKNIQYF.

This clonotype was found many times. The chain carries TRBV5-1 and TRBJ2-3; 9 nucleotides agree with TRBD1. This CDR3 has 15 residues. Germline V gene sequence: CDR1 SGHRS, CDR2 YFSETQ. The V and J ends lost 2 bases and 6 bases, in that order; junction bases with no gene match: 7. In nucleotides, the CDR3 is TGCGCCAGCAGCTTCCTCGGGACAGGGTACGATACGCAGTATTTT. Its translation is CASSFLGTGYDTQYF.

This clonotype was recorded at least ten times. The CDR3 loop is CASSLYVTGGLAGNTIYF. The CDR3 DNA is TGTGCCAGCAGCTTATATGTCACAGGGGGCCTGGCTGGAAACACCATATATTTT. The chain combines TRBV7-2 with TRBJ1-3, with 9 bases matching TRBD1. The CDR3 runs to 18 residues. V lost 2 bases to trimming and J lost 2 bases; unmatched junction nucleotides: 10. Germline assignment: CDR1 SGHTA and CDR2 FQGNSA.

This clonotype was detected ten times or more. The J gene is TRBJ2-1, the V gene TRBV12-3 or TRBV12-4, with 7 bases lining up with TRBD2. The CDR3 consists of 16 residues. V lost 0 bases and J lost 4; bases outside the gene matches: 6. CDR3 region: CASSLASLAVYNEQFF. The CDR3 DNA follows: TGTGCCAGCAGTTTAGCGTCCCTAGCGGTATACAATGAGCAGTTCTTC.

This clonotype was counted at least ten times. This chain joins TRBV3-1 and TRBJ2-2, with D perhaps TRBD2 (6 bases). This CDR3 is 15 amino acids long. Looked up from germline, CDR1 is LGHDT and CDR2 is YNNKEL (reference sequence). Trimming removed 4 bases from V and 4 bases from J, with 13 bases in between. DNA for the CDR3: TGTGCCAGCAGCCTTAGGGCAGCGGGCACCGGGGAGCTGTTTTTT. Its translation: CASSLRAAGTGELFF.

This clonotype has a count of ten or more. The chain carries TRBV7-9 and TRBJ2-4; D is unresolved. The CDR3 loop spans 18 amino acids. V lost 2 bases and J 0 bases, leaving 17 bases between the germline ends. CDR1 and CDR2 from the germline V gene are SEHNR and FQNEAQ (reference sequence). The DNA for the CDR3 is TGTGCCAGCAGCTTAACTACTATAGGACCCAGAGCCAAAAACATTCAGTACTTC. This translates into CASSLTTIGPRAKNIQYF.

This clonotype has a handful of counts. This chain links TRBV28 with TRBJ2-3; 8 bases line up with TRBD2. The germline V gene encodes CDR1 MDHEN and CDR2 SYDVKM. After removal of 2 bases from V and 3 bases from J, the junction contained 4 bases not matched to a gene. The CDR3 length is 15 residues. The CDR3 nucleotides read TGTGCCAGCAGTTTACGGGGGGGCCCAACAGATACGCAGTATTTT. It is translated as CASSLRGGPTDTQYF.

This clonotype was recorded at least ten times. The rearrangement joins TRBV7-3 to TRBJ1-5; D is possibly TRBD1 (5 bases). Germline CDR1 SGHTA, CDR2 FQGTGA. This CDR3 has 13 residues. V lost 3 bases and J 4 bases, leaving 7 bases between the germline ends. The CDR3 spells CASSLGRNQPQHF. CDR3 nucleotides: TGTGCCAGCAGCTTGGGGCGTAATCAGCCCCAGCATTTT. Full variable domain (outside the CDR3, taken from reference TRBV7-3 and TRBJ1-5): GAGVSQTPSNKVTEKGKYVELRCDPISGHTALYWYRQSLGQGPEFLIYFQGTGAADDSGLPNDRFFAVRPEGSVSTLKIQRTERGDSAVYLCASSLGRNQPQHFGDGTRLSIL.

This clonotype was observed at least ten times. The chain combines TRBV20-1 with TRBJ1-5; 10 bases agree with TRBD1. V lost 5 bases, J lost 4 bases, and 2 bases stayed unmatched. This CDR3 spans 13 amino acids. Germline loops: CDR1 DFQATT, CDR2 SNEGSKA (reference sequence). CDR3 amino acids: CSAGQGVNQPQHF. The CDR3 region has the DNA TGCAGTGCTGGACAGGGGGTTAATCAGCCCCAGCATTTT.